Listed here are 21 T cell receptor beta chains from one sample, sequenced in a study of tumor-infiltrating lymphocytes in glioblastoma multiforme. TCRB libraries came from RNA via three nested multiplex PCR rounds. TCRdb fed the multiplex PCR reads into MiXCR, producing one record per CDR3 protein. There are about 32,000 distinct CDR3 sequences in the sample; 60% to 65% occur only once, and around a third lies in the top ten. Sequencing was carried out using brain tumor tissue. These receptors all stem from a male donor with glioblastoma.

A word on this clonotype: This may stem from a read error, because a much larger clone lies one nucleotide away. The V and J genes are TRBV5-1 and TRBJ2-1; D might be TRBD2 (5 bases). The CDR3 has 14 amino acids. In germline, CDR1 is SGHRS, CDR2 YFSETQ. The CDR3 protein is CASSLGGGYNGQFF. The CDR3 bases are TGCGCCAGCAGCTTGGGCGGAGGTTACAATGGGCAGTTCTTC.

This clonotype was observed a handful of times. Possible read error: a much larger clone is one base away. The CDR3: CASGLGLYQETQYF. The CDR3 nucleotides read TGCGCCAGCGGCTTGGGCCTGTACCAAGAGACCCAGTACTTC. The genes are TRBV5-1 and TRBJ2-5, with unresolved D. Germline V gene data show CDR1 as SGHRS and CDR2 as YFSETQ. The CDR3 is made up of 14 amino acids.

This clonotype was detected only once. This could be a read error, since a much larger clone is one nucleotide away. This chain links TRBV7-9 with TRBJ2-7; perhaps TRBD2 as D (6 bases). CDR3 size: 15 residues. CDR1 is SEHNR and CDR2 is FQNEAQ in the germline V gene (reference sequence). Trimming pared 5 bases from V and 9 bases from J, leaving 23 bases between. This chain's CDR3 is CASSPSTSLGGGQYF. Here the CDR3 DNA reads TGTGCCAGCAGCCCCAGTACCAGCCTGGGGGGTGGGCAGTACTTC.

As for this clonotype: A read error is likely, as this CDR3 ends without the conserved phenylalanine or tryptophan. The J gene is TRBJ2-5, the V gene TRBV11-2, with unresolved D. Germline assignment: CDR1 SGHAT and CDR2 FQNNGV. This CDR3 has 13 amino acids. The CDR3 coding sequence is TGTGCCAGGAGCTTTCTAGGAACAGAGATCCAGTACTCC. This translates into CARSFLGTEIQYS.

V gene TRBV10-3 combines with J gene TRBJ2-3; tentative D call: TRBD1 (6 bases). V was trimmed by 5 bases and J by 10 bases, leaving 25 bases between them. This CDR3 spans 16 amino acids. CDR1 is ENHRY and CDR2 is SYGVKD in the germline V gene. The CDR3 region has the DNA TGTGCCATCAGTAAAAGTTATGGGGGCCGGCAAAATGCGCAGTATTTT. Translating it yields CAISKSYGGRQNAQYF.

Notes on this clonotype: Given the absence of the conserved phenylalanine or tryptophan at the CDR3 end, a read error is likely. J is TRBJ2-2 and V is TRBV20-1, with a possible D match to TRBD2 (6 bases). Germline V gene data show CDR1 as DFQATT and CDR2 as SNEGSKA (reference sequence). The CDR3 is 14 residues long. Trimming removed 3 bases from V and 4 bases from J, with 12 bases in between. CDR3 sequence: CSASRDSITGELFL. The CDR3 nucleotides are TGCAGTGCTAGCAGGGACTCGATCACCGGGGAGCTGTTTCTT.

This clonotype was seen only a few times. A single base separates this from a much larger clone, so it may be a read error. The chain employs TRBV6-6 and TRBJ2-3; D is unresolved. The CDR3 is made up of 14 amino acids. CDR1 and CDR2 (germline): MNHNY, SVGAGI (reference sequence). Written as DNA, the CDR3 is TGTGCCAGCAGTTTAATGATCACCACAGATATGCAGTATTTT. This gives the protein CASSLMITTDMQYF.

The chain recombines TRBV5-6 with TRBJ1-5; D is unresolved. From germline, CDR1 is SGHDT and CDR2 YYEEEE. This CDR3 is built from 16 residues. Deletions cut 4 bases from V and 4 bases from J, with 18 bases between. The CDR3 nucleotides are TGTGCCAGCAGCATCTCACGACGGGGAGGGAATCAGCCCCAGCATTTT. Protein sequence: CASSISRRGGNQPQHF.

The chain uses TRBV29-1 and TRBJ1-6; weak D call: TRBD1 (5 bases). This CDR3 spans 13 amino acids. Germline V gene sequence: CDR1 SQVTM, CDR2 ANQGSEA. The chain's CDR3 is CGVARDGESPLHF. As DNA, the CDR3 is TGCGGTGTTGCCAGGGACGGAGAATCACCCCTCCACTTT.

The chain recombines TRBV2 with TRBJ2-1; weak D call: TRBD2 (6 bases). The CDR3 covers 14 residues. Germline lookup yields CDR1 SNHLY and CDR2 FYNNEI. The V end lost 7 bases, the J end lost 5 bases, and 15 bases lay between the germline ends. Here the CDR3 reads CASNKLGTDNEQFF. The CDR3 DNA sequence: TGTGCCAGCAATAAACTGGGGACTGACAATGAGCAGTTCTTC. Filled out from reference TRBV2 and TRBJ2-1, the complete variable domain reads EPEVTQTPSHQVTQMGQEVILRCVPISNHLYFYWYRQILGQKVEFLVSFYNNEISEKSEIFDDQFSVERPDGSNFTLKIRSTKLEDSAMYFCASNKLGTDNEQFFGPGTRLTVL.

Remarks on this clonotype: One end of the junction is discordant with germline, which a read error may explain. V is TRBV29-1 and J is TRBJ2-6, with D perhaps TRBD1 (6 bases). Germline lookup yields CDR1 SQVTM and CDR2 ANQGSEA. The CDR3 spans 13 residues. CDR3: CSVRGEGDNVLTF. The CDR3 DNA sequence: TGCAGCGTAAGAGGCGAGGGGGACAACGTCCTGACCTTC.

This sequence joins TRBV7-2 and TRBJ2-7; D might be TRBD1 or TRBD2, each matching 5 bases. Germline V lookup: CDR1 SGHTA, CDR2 FQGNSA. Trimming took 5 bases from V and 4 from J, leaving 18 bases between them. The CDR3 spans 15 residues. The CDR3 reads CASSPHPGTDYEQYF. The CDR3 DNA reads TGTGCCAGCAGCCCTCATCCCGGGACCGATTACGAGCAGTACTTC. The full variable domain, rest sourced from reference TRBV7-2 and TRBJ2-7, is GAGVSQSPSNKVTEKGKDVELRCDPISGHTALYWYRQSLGQGLEFLIYFQGNSAPDKSGLPSDRFSAERTGGSVSTLTIQRTQQEDSAVYLCASSPHPGTDYEQYFGPGTRLTVT.

This clonotype showed up just a few times. No conserved phenylalanine or tryptophan ends this CDR3, so it is likely a read error. The V and J genes are TRBV12-3 or TRBV12-4 and TRBJ1-5; D is perhaps TRBD1 (5 bases). The CDR3 sequence is 15 residues long. CDR3 sequence: CVSNHQGARFQPQHV. The CDR3 nucleotides read TGTGTCAGCAACCATCAAGGGGCTCGCTTTCAGCCCCAGCATGTT.

To note about this clonotype: At one end the junction does not follow the germline gene, possibly because of a read error. Here the CDR3 reads CARKGTDSSPHHF. DNA for the CDR3: TGTGCCAGGAAGGGGACAGACAGTTCTCCCCACCACTTT. The chain carries TRBV14 and TRBJ1-6; 7 bases map to TRBD1. This CDR3 has 13 amino acids. Germline CDR1 reads SGHDN; CDR2 reads FVKESK.

This clonotype was detected ten times or more. V usage is TRBV20-1 and J usage is TRBJ2-3; tentative D call: TRBD2 (5 bases). Germline loops: CDR1 DFQATT, CDR2 SNEGSKA (reference sequence). The V end lost 4 bases, the J end lost 2 bases, and 10 bases lay between the germline ends. The CDR3 is 13 amino acids. The CDR3 nucleotides are TGCAGTGCTATAGCGAGAACCACAGATACGCAGTATTTT. Its protein product is CSAIARTTDTQYF.

V gene TRBV5-1 combines with J gene TRBJ2-6; no reliable D call. Germline-derived CDR1 and CDR2 are SGHRS and YFSETQ. V was cut by 4 bases and J by 0 bases, with 11 bases left in between. This CDR3 has 16 residues. CDR3 loop: CASSPPAASGANVLTF. Here the CDR3 DNA reads TGCGCCAGCAGCCCCCCGGCAGCCTCTGGGGCCAACGTCCTGACTTTC.

By frequency in the sample, this clonotype is medium-sized (0.01 to 0.1%). The V and J genes are TRBV20-1 and TRBJ1-5; D possibly corresponds to TRBD1 (5 bases). This CDR3 region has 15 residues. Trimming stripped 3 bases from V and 0 bases from J, with 12 bases between. Germline V gene sequence: CDR1 DFQATT, CDR2 SNEGSKA (reference sequence). In DNA form, the CDR3 reads TGCAGTGCTAGTAGGGACTCTTATAGCAATCAGCCCCAGCATTTT. Protein product: CSASRDSYSNQPQHF.

In regard to this clonotype: It is likely a read error, because the conserved phenylalanine at the end of the CDR3 is missing. This rearrangement joins TRBV7-2 to TRBJ1-5; no clear D. V shed 5 bases and J shed 5 bases, with 10 bases lying between them. This CDR3 contains 13 residues. Germline CDR1 reads SGHTA; CDR2 reads FQGNSA. CDR3 region: CASSPNGDQPQHV. The CDR3 bases are TGTGCCAGCAGCCCCAACGGGGATCAGCCCCAGCATGTT.

On this clonotype: A much bigger clone sits one base away, suggesting this may be a read error. This sequence joins TRBV14 and TRBJ2-7; a possible D gene is TRBD1 (5 bases). Trimming cost V 7 bases and J 2 bases, with 15 bases left between them. The CDR3 extends over 14 amino acids. CDR1 SGHDN and CDR2 FVKESK come from the germline V gene. The CDR3, as DNA: TGTGCCAGCATCCAGGCTGGGGCCCCCTACGAGCAGTACTTC. Protein: CASIQAGAPYEQYF.

Details on this clonotype: The CDR3 ends on some other residue instead of the conserved phenylalanine or tryptophan, so this is likely a read error. The CDR3: CVSSQEISTEAFS. The CDR3, as DNA: TGCGTCAGCAGTCAAGAGATTTCGACTGAAGCTTTCTCT. The chain joins TRBV4-1 to TRBJ1-1; unclear D gene. The CDR3 is made up of 13 amino acids. The V gene's germline CDR1 is MGHRA and CDR2 YSYEKL.

This clonotype was observed a few times. One base away lies a much larger clone, so this may be a sequencing read error. The rearrangement joins TRBV4-1 to TRBJ2-3; D is uncertain. The CDR3 has 15 amino acids. Trimming shortened V by 0 bases and J by 0 bases, and 7 bases separated the two germline ends. The germline V gene has CDR1 MGHRA and CDR2 YSYEKL. DNA of the CDR3: TGCGCCAGCAGCCAAGATGAGAGGAGCACAGATACGCAGTATTTT. Translating it yields CASSQDERSTDTQYF.